A selection of T cell receptor beta chains follows, all from one sample in a study of cytomegalovirus exposure and HLA in healthy donors. TCRdb's copy holds only in-frame clones and misses some; the assay was immunoSEQ multiplex PCR. The sample records about 140,000 clones, 79% being singletons. Sample: PBMCs. The source of these receptors is a man aged 18 to 30 in good health and CMV-seronegative. Both conserved end residues are part of each CDR3. A D gene is named only where the DNA matches it firmly. Rows may omit the clone size; those that give it use once, few, many or a size class.

16 TRBJ2-7 TRBD2 . TRBV19 CASRTPEVAGVYEQYF TGTGCCAGTAGGACACCCGAGGTAGCGGGGGTCTACGAGCAGTACTTC
16 TRBJ2-7 TRBD2 . TRBV9 CASSVEETSGGYEQYF TGTGCCAGCAGCGTAGAGGAGACTAGCGGGGGCTACGAGCAGTACTTC
15 TRBJ1-2 TRBD1 few TRBV30 CAWSPGQGLLSGYTF TGTGCCTGGAGTCCAGGACAGGGACTTTTAAGCGGCTACACCTTC
14 TRBJ1-2 . . TRBV5-1 CASSLLGVDYGYTF TGCGCCAGCAGCTTGTTAGGGGTTGACTATGGCTACACCTTC
15 TRBJ1-5 . . TRBV27 CASSTRANSNQPQHF TGTGCCAGCAGTACCCGAGCCAATAGCAATCAGCCCCAGCATTTT
13 TRBJ2-1 . . TRBV7-2 CASSLDQNNEQFF TGTGCCAGCAGCTTAGACCAGAACAATGAGCAGTTCTTC
13 TRBJ1-2 . . TRBV6-5 CASSLTSNYGYTF TGTGCCAGCAGCCTCACGAGTAACTATGGCTACACCTTC
16 TRBJ2-7 . . TRBV27 CASSFRIGGQGYEQYF TGTGCCAGCAGTTTCCGCATAGGAGGCCAGGGGTACGAGCAGTACTTC
14 TRBJ1-1 . . TRBV19 CASKMIRDNTEAFF TGTGCCAGTAAGATGATCAGGGATAACACTGAAGCTTTCTTT
15 TRBJ2-7 TRBD1 . TRBV5-4 CASSLDWTGGNEQYF TGTGCCAGCAGCTTGGACTGGACAGGGGGGAACGAGCAGTACTTC
16 TRBJ1-3 TRBD1 . TRBV11-3 CASSSSWDRGSNTIYF TGTGCCAGCAGCTCGTCGTGGGACAGGGGATCGAACACCATATATTTT
13 TRBJ1-1 . . TRBV9 CASSVEGGGEAFF TGTGCCAGCAGCGTAGAGGGTGGAGGTGAAGCTTTCTTT
14 TRBJ2-2 TRBD1 few TRBV6-6 CASKDRVSTGELFF TGTGCCAGCAAAGACAGGGTTTCGACCGGGGAGCTGTTTTTT
15 TRBJ2-1 TRBD1 . TRBV5-5 CASSQTTGGAGGKFF TGTGCCAGCAGCCAGACGACAGGGGGCGCGGGGGGTAAGTTCTTC
14 TRBJ1-4 TRBD1 . TRBV6-6 CASSYRGTGEKLFF TGTGCCAGCAGTTACCGCGGGACAGGGGAAAAACTGTTTTTT
12 TRBJ1-1 . . TRBV19 CAPRVPNTEAFF TGTGCCCCGAGAGTCCCGAACACTGAAGCTTTCTTT
12 TRBJ1-2 . once TRBV6-1 CASRTDNYGYTF TGTGCCAGCAGGACAGACAACTATGGCTACACCTTC
14 TRBJ1-2 . . TRBV4-3 CASSQGPGEYGYTF TGCGCCAGCAGCCAGGGCCCAGGGGAATATGGCTACACCTTC
14 TRBJ2-7 . . TRBV5-4 CASSSMDSSYEQYF TGTGCCAGCAGCTCGATGGACAGCTCCTACGAGCAGTACTTC
13 TRBJ1-2 . few TRBV5-8 CASSFRGGNGYTF TGTGCCAGCAGCTTCAGAGGAGGGAATGGCTACACCTTC
14 TRBJ1-2 . . TRBV5-1 CASSFQVANYGYTF TGCGCCAGCAGCTTTCAGGTGGCTAACTATGGCTACACCTTC
13 TRBJ2-1 . few TRBV6-4 CASSDSTANEQFF TGTGCCAGCAGTGACTCGACAGCTAATGAGCAGTTCTTC
14 TRBJ1-1 . . TRBV7-6 CASSLTQGNTEAFF TGTGCCAGCAGCTTAACCCAGGGGAACACTGAAGCTTTCTTT
18 TRBJ2-1 TRBD2 few TRBV7-9 CASSLVAGGHPHNNEQFF TGTGCCAGCAGCTTAGTTGCGGGGGGCCATCCCCACAACAATGAGCAGTTCTTC
14 TRBJ2-5 . . TRBV7-9 CASSGPGGQETQYF TGTGCCAGCAGCGGCCCCGGGGGCCAAGAGACCCAGTACTTC
16 TRBJ2-5 . . TRBV7-9 CASSPRLDRYQETQYF TGTGCCAGCAGCCCAAGACTTGACAGGTATCAGGAGACCCAGTACTTC
15 TRBJ2-1 TRBD1 . TRBV7-7 CASSTTGGSYNEQFF TGTGCTAGCAGCACGACAGGGGGCTCCTACAATGAGCAGTTCTTC
17 TRBJ1-5 . few TRBV4-3 CASSQDPNWGGNQPQHF TGCGCCAGCAGCCAAGATCCGAACTGGGGGGGCAATCAGCCCCAGCATTTT
17 TRBJ2-7 TRBD2 few TRBV7-2 CASSFYSGGVSSYEQYF TGTGCCAGCAGCTTCTATAGCGGGGGGGTGAGCTCCTACGAGCAGTACTTC
17 TRBJ2-3 TRBD2 . TRBV19 CASSLAGGASSTDTQYF TGTGCCAGTAGTCTAGCGGGGGGGGCTTCTAGCACAGATACGCAGTATTTT
14 TRBJ2-4 TRBD1 . TRBV5-1 CASSTGTGSAIQYF TGCGCCAGCAGCACCGGGACAGGGTCGGCCATTCAGTACTTC
16 TRBJ2-2 TRBD1 . TRBV14 CASRTSGTANTGELFF TGTGCCAGCAGAACGAGTGGGACAGCTAACACCGGGGAGCTGTTTTTT
16 TRBJ1-1 . . TRBV25-1 CASPPQGKRMNTEAFF TGTGCCAGTCCCCCACAGGGAAAAAGGATGAACACTGAAGCTTTCTTT
13 TRBJ1-1 TRBD1 . TRBV6-6 CASSDRDNTEAFF TGTGCCAGCAGTGACAGGGATAACACTGAAGCTTTCTTT
13 TRBJ1-1 . few TRBV11-3 CASSSSGNTEAFF TGTGCCAGCAGCTCATCAGGGAACACTGAAGCTTTCTTT
12 TRBJ1-1 . . TRBV7-9 CASSLPSTEAFF TGTGCCAGCAGCTTACCTAGTACTGAAGCTTTCTTT
17 TRBJ2-2 TRBD1 . TRBV4-3 CASSQDWRQGTTGELFF TGCGCCAGCAGCCAAGATTGGAGACAGGGGACTACCGGGGAGCTGTTTTTT
14 TRBJ1-1 TRBD1 few TRBV10-3 CAINGQGAGTEAFF TGTGCCATCAACGGACAGGGGGCAGGAACTGAAGCTTTCTTT
12 TRBJ1-1 . few TRBV10-3 CATTRGETEAFF TGTGCCACGACCCGGGGTGAGACTGAAGCTTTCTTT
14 TRBJ2-6 TRBD1 . TRBV7-9 CASSFTGGGDVLTF TGTGCCAGCAGCTTTACAGGGGGCGGTGACGTCCTGACTTTC
12 TRBJ2-1 . . TRBV4-1 CASSPGGNEQFF TGCGCCAGCAGCCCAGGGGGGAATGAGCAGTTCTTC
15 TRBJ1-5 TRBD1 . TRBV25-1 CASSAGQGSNQPQHF TGTGCCAGCAGTGCGGGACAGGGGAGCAATCAGCCCCAGCATTTT